This entry features one TCR beta chain sequence. The data are from a study of blood T cell repertoires in COVID-19. Whole-study context: Sites across the United States, Italy and Spain contributed samples from acute and convalescent COVID-19. PBMCs, B-cell-depleted T cells, or T cells were the source of the cDNA or gDNA that made up the material.

The repertoire was sequenced with immunoSEQ multiplex PCR; TCRdb's copy has only in-frame clones and lacks some. The top ten clones hold approximately 5.1% of a sample with over 250,000 clones, around 85% of them seen once. Source material: peripheral blood. The origin of this receptor is a man aged 45 to 65 with active or convalescent COVID-19.

The CDR3 DNA reads TGTGCCACCAGTGATGGAGGGACTAGCGGGAGCTCCTACAATGAGCAGTTCTTC. Protein sequence: CATSDGGTSGSSYNEQFF. This chain connects TRBV24-1 to TRBJ2-1; 14 positions agree with TRBD2. With V trimmed by 3 bases and J by 0 bases, 3 bases remained unmatched. Germline CDR1 and CDR2: KGHDR and SFDVKD. The CDR3 runs 18 residues.